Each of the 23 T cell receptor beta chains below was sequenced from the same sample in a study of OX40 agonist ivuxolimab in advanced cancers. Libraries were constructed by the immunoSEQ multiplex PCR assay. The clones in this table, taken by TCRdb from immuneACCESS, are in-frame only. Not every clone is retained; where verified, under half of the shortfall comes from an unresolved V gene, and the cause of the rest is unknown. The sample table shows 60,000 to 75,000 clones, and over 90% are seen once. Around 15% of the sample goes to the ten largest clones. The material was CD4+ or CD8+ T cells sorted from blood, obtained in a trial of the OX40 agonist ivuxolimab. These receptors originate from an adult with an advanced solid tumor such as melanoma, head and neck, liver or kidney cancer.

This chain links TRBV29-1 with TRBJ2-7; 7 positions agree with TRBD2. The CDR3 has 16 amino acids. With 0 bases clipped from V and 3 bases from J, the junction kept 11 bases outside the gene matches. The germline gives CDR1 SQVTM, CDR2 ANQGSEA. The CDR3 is CSVEDPWSGTDYEQYF. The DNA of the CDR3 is TGCAGCGTTGAAGATCCATGGAGCGGGACGGACTACGAGCAGTACTTC.

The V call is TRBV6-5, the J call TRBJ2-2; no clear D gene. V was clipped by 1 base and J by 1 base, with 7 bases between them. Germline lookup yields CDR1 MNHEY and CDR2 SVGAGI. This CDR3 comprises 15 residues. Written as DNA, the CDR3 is TGTGCCAGCAGTTACTGGGCCGGGAACACCGGGGAGCTGTTTTTT. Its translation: CASSYWAGNTGELFF.

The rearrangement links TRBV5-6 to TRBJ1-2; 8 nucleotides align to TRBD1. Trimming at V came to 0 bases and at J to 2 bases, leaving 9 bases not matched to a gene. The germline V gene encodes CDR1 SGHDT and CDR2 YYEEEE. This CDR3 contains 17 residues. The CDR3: CASSLEVGDRINYGYTF. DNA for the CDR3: TGTGCCAGCAGCTTGGAAGTGGGGGACAGGATAAACTATGGCTACACCTTC.

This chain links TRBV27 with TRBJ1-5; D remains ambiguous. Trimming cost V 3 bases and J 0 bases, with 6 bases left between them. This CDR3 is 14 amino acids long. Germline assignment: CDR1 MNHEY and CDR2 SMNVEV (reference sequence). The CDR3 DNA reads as TGTGCCAGCAGTTTCGTGGGTAGCAATCAGCCCCAGCATTTT. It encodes CASSFVGSNQPQHF.

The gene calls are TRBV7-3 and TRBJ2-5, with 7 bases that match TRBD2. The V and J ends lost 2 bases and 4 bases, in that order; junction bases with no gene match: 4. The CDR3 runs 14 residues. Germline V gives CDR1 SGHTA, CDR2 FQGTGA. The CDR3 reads CASSLGGGPETQYF. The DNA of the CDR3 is TGTGCCAGCAGCTTAGGCGGGGGTCCAGAGACCCAGTACTTC.

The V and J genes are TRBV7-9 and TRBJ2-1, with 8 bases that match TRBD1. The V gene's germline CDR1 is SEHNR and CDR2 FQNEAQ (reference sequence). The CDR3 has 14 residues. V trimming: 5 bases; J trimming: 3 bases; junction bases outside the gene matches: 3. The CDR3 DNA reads TGTGCCAGCAGCGCCGGGACAGGCTACAATGAGCAGTTCTTC. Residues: CASSAGTGYNEQFF.

The CDR3 region is CASSLDSGAQDEQYF. The CDR3 coding sequence is TGCGCCAGCAGCTTGGATTCGGGGGCGCAGGACGAGCAGTACTTC. The V and J genes are TRBV5-1 and TRBJ2-7; D may be TRBD1 or TRBD2 (6 bases each). Germline V lookup: CDR1 SGHRS, CDR2 YFSETQ. CDR3 length equals 15 residues. Trimming pared 0 bases from V and 5 bases from J, leaving 15 bases between.

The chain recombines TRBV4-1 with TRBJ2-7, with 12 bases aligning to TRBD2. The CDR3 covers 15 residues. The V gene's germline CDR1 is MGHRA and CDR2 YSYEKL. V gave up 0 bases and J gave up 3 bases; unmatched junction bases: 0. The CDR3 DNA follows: TGCGCCAGCAGCCAAGAGACTAGCGGGGGCTACGAGCAGTACTTC. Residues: CASSQETSGGYEQYF.

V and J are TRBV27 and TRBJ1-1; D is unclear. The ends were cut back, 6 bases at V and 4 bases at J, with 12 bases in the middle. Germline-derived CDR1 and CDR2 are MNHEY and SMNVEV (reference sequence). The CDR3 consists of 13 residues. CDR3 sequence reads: CASSPLGSTEAFF. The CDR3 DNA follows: TGTGCCAGCAGCCCCTTGGGATCCACTGAAGCTTTCTTT.

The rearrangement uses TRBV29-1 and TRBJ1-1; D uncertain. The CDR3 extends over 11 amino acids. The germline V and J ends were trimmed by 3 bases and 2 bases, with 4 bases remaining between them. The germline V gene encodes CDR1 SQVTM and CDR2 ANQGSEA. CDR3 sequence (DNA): TGCAGCGTTGATATTAACACTGAAGCTTTCTTT. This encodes CSVDINTEAFF.

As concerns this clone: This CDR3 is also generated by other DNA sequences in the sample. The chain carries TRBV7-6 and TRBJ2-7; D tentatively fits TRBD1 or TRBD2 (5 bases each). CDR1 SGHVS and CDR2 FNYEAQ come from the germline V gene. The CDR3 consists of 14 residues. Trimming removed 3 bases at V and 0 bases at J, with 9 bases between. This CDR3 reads CASSLGPSSYEQYF. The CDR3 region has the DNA TGTGCCAGCAGCTTGGGACCCAGCTCCTACGAGCAGTACTTC.

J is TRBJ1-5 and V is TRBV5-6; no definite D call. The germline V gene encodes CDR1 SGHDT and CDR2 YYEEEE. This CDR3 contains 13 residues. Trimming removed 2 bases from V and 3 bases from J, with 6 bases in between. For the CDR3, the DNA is TGTGCCAGCAGCTTCCGCTACAATCAGCCCCAGCATTTT. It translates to CASSFRYNQPQHF.

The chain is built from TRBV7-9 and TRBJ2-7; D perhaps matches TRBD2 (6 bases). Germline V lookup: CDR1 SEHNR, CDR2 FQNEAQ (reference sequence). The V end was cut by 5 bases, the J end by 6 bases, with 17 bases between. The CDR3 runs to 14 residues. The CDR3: CASSPLTRPGEQYF. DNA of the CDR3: TGTGCCAGCAGCCCCCTGACTAGGCCGGGCGAGCAGTACTTC.

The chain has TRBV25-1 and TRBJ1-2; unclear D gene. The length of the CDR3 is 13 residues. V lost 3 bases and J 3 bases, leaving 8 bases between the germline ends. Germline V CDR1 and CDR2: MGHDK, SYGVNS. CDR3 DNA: TGTGCCAGCAGTGAGTTCGGGGACTATGGCTACACCTTC. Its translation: CASSEFGDYGYTF.

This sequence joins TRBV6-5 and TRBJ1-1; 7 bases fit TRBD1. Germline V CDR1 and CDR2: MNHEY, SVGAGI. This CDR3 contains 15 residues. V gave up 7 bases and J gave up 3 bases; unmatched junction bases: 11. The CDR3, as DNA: TGTGCCAGCACCCCTGTAGGAGGGGGCGACACTGAAGCTTTCTTT. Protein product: CASTPVGGGDTEAFF.

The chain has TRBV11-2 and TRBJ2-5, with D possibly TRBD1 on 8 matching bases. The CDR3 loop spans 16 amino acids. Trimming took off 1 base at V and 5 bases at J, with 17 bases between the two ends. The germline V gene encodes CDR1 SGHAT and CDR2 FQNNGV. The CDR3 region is CASSLAIQGGLETQYF. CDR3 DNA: TGTGCCAGCAGCTTAGCTATACAGGGGGGGCTGGAGACCCAGTACTTC.

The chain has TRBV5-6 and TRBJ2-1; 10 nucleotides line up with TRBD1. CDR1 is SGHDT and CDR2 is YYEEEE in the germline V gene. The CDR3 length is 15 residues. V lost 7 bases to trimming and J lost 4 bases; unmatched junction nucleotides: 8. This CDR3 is CASGPGTGVYNEQFF. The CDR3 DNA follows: TGTGCCAGCGGACCCGGGACAGGGGTGTACAATGAGCAGTTCTTC.

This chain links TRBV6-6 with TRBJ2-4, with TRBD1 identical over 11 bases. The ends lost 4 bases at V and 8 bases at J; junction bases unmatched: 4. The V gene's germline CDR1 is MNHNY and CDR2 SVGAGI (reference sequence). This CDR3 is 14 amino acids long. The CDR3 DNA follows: TGTGCCAGCAGTTTCGGGACAGGGGGGCACATTCAGTACTTC. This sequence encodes CASSFGTGGHIQYF.

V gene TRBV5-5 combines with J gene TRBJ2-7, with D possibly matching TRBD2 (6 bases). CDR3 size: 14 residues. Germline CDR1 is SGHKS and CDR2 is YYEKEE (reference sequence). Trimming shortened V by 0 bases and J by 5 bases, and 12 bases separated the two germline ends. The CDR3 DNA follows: TGTGCCAGCAGCTTGGTTCCGGGAGACAACGAGCAGTACTTC. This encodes CASSLVPGDNEQYF.

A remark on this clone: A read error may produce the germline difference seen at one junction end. The CDR3 loop is CAGSLIVGGFYTGELFF. Written as DNA, the CDR3 is TGTGCCGGCAGCTTAATAGTAGGCGGGTTTTACACCGGGGAGCTGTTTTTT. J is TRBJ2-2 and V is TRBV11-2; TRBD2 might be the D (5 bases). Germline CDR1 is SGHAT and CDR2 is FQNNGV. This CDR3 is 17 amino acids long.

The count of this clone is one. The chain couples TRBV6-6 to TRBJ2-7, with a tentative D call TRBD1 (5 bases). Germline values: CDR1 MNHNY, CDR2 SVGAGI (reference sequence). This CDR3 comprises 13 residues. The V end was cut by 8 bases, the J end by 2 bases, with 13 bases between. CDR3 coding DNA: TGTGCCAGCGGGTTCGACAGAACCTACGAGCAGTACTTC. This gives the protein CASGFDRTYEQYF.

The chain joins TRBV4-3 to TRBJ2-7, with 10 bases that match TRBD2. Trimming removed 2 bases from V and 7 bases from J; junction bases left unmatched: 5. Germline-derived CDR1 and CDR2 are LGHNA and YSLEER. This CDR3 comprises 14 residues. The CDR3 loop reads CASSQLAGVQEQYF. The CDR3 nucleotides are TGCGCCAGCAGCCAACTAGCGGGAGTGCAAGAGCAGTACTTC.

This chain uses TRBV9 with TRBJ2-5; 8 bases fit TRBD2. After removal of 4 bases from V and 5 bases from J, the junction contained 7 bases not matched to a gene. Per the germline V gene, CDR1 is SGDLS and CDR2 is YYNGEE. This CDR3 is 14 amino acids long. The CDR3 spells CASSPAGVRETQYF. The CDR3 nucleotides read TGTGCCAGCAGCCCAGCGGGGGTTCGGGAGACCCAGTACTTC.